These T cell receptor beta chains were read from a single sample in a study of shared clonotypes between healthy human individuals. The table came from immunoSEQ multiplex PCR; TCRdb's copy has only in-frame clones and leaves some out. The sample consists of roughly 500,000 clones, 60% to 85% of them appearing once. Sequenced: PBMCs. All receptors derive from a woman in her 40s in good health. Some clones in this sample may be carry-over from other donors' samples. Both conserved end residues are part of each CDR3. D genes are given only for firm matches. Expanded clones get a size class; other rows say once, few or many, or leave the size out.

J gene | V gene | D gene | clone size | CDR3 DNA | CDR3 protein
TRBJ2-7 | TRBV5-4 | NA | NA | TGTGCCAGCAGCGTGGACAGCTACGAGCAGTACTTC | CASSVDSYEQYF
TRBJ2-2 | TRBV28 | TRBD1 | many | TGTGCCAGCAGTTTCACTCAACACACAGGGGCGAACACCGGGGAGCTGTTTTTT | CASSFTQHTGANTGELFF
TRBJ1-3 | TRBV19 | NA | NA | TGTGCCAGTAGTATTGAGGAGAGCTCTGGAAACACCATATATTTT | CASSIEESSGNTIYF
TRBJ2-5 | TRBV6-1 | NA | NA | TGTGCCAGCAGTGGTGGGTTCCAGTCGGAGACCCAGTACTTC | CASSGGFQSETQYF
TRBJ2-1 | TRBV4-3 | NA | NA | TGCGCCAGCAGCCCCCGACCGGCCTACAATGAGCAGTTCTTC | CASSPRPAYNEQFF
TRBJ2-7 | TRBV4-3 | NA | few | TGCGCCAGCAGCCATCGGCGGTTCTACGAGCAGTACTTC | CASSHRRFYEQYF
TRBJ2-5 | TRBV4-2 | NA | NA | TGTGCCAGCAGCCAAGATTTCGGTAGTATCGCACAGACCCAGTACTTC | CASSQDFGSIAQTQYF
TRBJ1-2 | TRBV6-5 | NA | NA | TGTGCCAGCCTCTCGGCAGGCGCCAACTATGGCTACACCTTC | CASLSAGANYGYTF
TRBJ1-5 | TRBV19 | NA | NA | TGTGCCAGTAGTATAACCACCGTAGGGGTCCAGCCCCAGCATTTT | CASSITTVGVQPQHF
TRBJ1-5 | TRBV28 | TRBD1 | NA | TGTGCCAGCCAGGGGGCGGCTCAGCCCCAGCATTTT | CASQGAAQPQHF
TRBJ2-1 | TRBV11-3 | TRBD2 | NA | TGTGCCAGCAGCCTGGGACTAGCGGGGTACAATGAGCAGTTCTTC | CASSLGLAGYNEQFF
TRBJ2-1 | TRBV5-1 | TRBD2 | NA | TGCGCCAGCAGCTTGTTTACTAGCGGGAGCAATGAGCAGTTCTTC | CASSLFTSGSNEQFF
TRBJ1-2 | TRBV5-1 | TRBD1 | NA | TGCGCCAGCAGCTGGGGGGACAGCGCACAGGGCTACACCTTC | CASSWGDSAQGYTF
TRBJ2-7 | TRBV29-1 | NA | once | TGCAGCGTTGAGGAAGAACCCTACGAGCAGTACTTC | CSVEEEPYEQYF
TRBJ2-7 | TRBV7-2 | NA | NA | TGTGCCAGCAGCATACAGGGTTGGGAGCAGTACTTC | CASSIQGWEQYF
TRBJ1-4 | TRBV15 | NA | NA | TGTGCCACCAGCTTGTCCCCGGCAAGGGCAAAACTGTTTTTT | CATSLSPARAKLFF
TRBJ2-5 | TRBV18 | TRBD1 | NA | TGTGCCAGCTCCCGGACAGGCCACCAAGAGACCCAGTACTTC | CASSRTGHQETQYF
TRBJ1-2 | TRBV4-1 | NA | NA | TGCGCCAGCAGCCAAGATCAGGGCCTCGTCTATGGCTACACCTTC | CASSQDQGLVYGYTF
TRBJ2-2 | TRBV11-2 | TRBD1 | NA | TGTGCCAGCAGCTTCACAGGGGTGAGCACCGGGGAGCTGTTTTTT | CASSFTGVSTGELFF
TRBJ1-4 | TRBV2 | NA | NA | TGTGCCAGCAGTGACATCGGTGAAAAACTGTTTTTT | CASSDIGEKLFF
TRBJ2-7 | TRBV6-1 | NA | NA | TGTGCCAGCAGTGTGACAGCCTCCTACGAGCAGTACTTC | CASSVTASYEQYF
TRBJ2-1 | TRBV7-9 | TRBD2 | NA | TGTGCCAGCAGCCCCCGACTAGCGGGAGGCTTAGGGATGTTCTTC | CASSPRLAGGLGMFF
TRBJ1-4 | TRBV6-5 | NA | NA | TGTGCCAGCAAAGAGGCAGGGAGGGAAAAACTGTTTTTT | CASKEAGREKLFF
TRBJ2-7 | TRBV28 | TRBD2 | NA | TGTGCCAGCAGTTTTTCCGCGAGGACTAGCGGGGACGAGCAGTACTTC | CASSFSARTSGDEQYF
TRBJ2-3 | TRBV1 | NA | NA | TGCACCAGCAGAAGGCTAACTAGCACAGATACGCAGTATTTT | CTSRRLTSTDTQYF
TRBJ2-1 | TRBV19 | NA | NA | TGTGCCAGTAGCTTTGGGATCTACAATGAGCAGTTCTTC | CASSFGIYNEQFF
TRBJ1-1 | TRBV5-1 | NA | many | TGCGCCAGCAGCTTGGAGACAGGGAACACTGAAGCTTTCTTT | CASSLETGNTEAFF
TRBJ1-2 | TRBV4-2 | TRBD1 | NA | TGTGCCAGCAGCCGACAGGGTAACTATGGCTACACCTTC | CASSRQGNYGYTF
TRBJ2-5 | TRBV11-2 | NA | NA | TGTGCCAGCAGTCGAAGGTTAGGTTTACAACAAGAGACCCAGTACTTC | CASSRRLGLQQETQYF
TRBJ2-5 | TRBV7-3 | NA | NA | TGTGCCAGCAGCTTAGAGCTTGGGGAGACCCAGTACTTC | CASSLELGETQYF
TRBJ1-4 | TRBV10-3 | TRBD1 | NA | TGTGCCATCAGCGCCGCAGGGGGCGAAAAACTGTTTTTT | CAISAAGGEKLFF
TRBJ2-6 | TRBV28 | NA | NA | TGTGCCAGCAGTTTTGAACAGCTCTCTGGGGCCAACGTCCTGACTTTC | CASSFEQLSGANVLTF
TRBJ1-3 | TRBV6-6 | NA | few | TGTGCCAGCAATTCGGACTGGCTCGGAAACACCATATATTTT | CASNSDWLGNTIYF
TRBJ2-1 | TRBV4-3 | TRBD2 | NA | TGCGCCAGCAGCCATTCAGGGCGGGAGGGCAGTGAGCAGTTCTTC | CASSHSGREGSEQFF
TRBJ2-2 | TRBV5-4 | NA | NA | TGTGCCAGCAGCTTGCCCTCTTCACTAGGTACCGGGGAGCTGTTTTTT | CASSLPSSLGTGELFF
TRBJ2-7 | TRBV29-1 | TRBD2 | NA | TGCAGCGGTAGCGGGCACAACTACGAGCAGTACTTC | CSGSGHNYEQYF
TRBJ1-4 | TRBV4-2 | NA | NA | TGTGCCAGCAGCGGACCCGGAGGCAAGGAAGAAAAACTGTTTTTT | CASSGPGGKEEKLFF
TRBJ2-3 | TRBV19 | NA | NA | TGTGCCAGCGGGACCGCTAGCACAGATACGCAGTATTTT | CASGTASTDTQYF
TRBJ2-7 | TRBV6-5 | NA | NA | TGTGCCAGCAGTTACAAGGCTGCCTCCTACGAGCAGTACTTC | CASSYKAASYEQYF
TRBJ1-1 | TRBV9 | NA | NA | TGTGCCAGCAGCGTAGGCAGGGCTGCAGCTGAAGCTTTCTTT | CASSVGRAAAEAFF
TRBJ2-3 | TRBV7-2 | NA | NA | TGTGCCAGCAGCGTACAGGGACTCGGTGTCACAGATACGCAGTATTTT | CASSVQGLGVTDTQYF
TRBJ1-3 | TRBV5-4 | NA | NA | TGTGCCAGCAGCGCTGGAAACACCATATGTTTT | CASSAGNTICF
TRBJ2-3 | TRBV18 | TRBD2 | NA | TGTGCCAGCTCACCTAGCGGGGGCACAGATACGCAGTATTTT | CASSPSGGTDTQYF
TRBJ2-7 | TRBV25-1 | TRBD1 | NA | TGTGCCAGCAGTGCCCTCGGACAGGGGAGTGTCTACGAGCAGTACTTC | CASSALGQGSVYEQYF